Detailed here is one T cell receptor beta chain. As yet, its antigen is unknown. This record comes from a study of CXCR3-negative and CXCR3-positive naive CD8 T cells. The libraries of TRB cDNA were prepared using 5' RACE with UMI labels. TCRdb re-called the 5' RACE reads; one entry per CDR3 protein, DNA not given. The sample includes 55,000 to 75,000 distinct CDR3 sequences. The CDR3 is made up of 15 amino acids. The germline gives CDR1 MNHNS, CDR2 SASEGT. Study results and limitations: For CXCR3-positive naive cells, TRB CDR3s were more hydrophobic than those of CXCR3-negative naive cells.

This TCR came from a human donor in good health. Some clones in this sample may be carry-over from other donors' samples. Sequencing was done on a sample of naive CXCR3+ CD8+ T cells from blood. Subset denoted: CD45RO-CCR7+CD27+CD95- naive CD8+ T cells expressing CXCR3 (TNR3+). This chain links TRBV6-1 with TRBJ2-2; as DNA is missing, the TRBD1 call by TCRdb cannot be tested. CDR3 amino acids: CASISGTANTGELFF.